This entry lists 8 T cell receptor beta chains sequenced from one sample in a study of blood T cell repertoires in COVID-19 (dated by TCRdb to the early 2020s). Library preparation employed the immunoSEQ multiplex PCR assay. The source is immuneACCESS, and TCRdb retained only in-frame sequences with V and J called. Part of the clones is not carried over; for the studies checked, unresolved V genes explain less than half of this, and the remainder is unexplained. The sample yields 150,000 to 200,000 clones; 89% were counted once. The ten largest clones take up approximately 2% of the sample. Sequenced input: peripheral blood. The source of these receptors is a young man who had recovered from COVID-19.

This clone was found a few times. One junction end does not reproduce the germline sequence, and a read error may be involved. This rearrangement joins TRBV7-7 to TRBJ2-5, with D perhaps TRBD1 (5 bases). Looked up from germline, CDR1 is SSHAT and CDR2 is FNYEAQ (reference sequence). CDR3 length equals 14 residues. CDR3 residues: CASSLVPGKETQYF. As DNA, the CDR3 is TGTGCTAGCAGCTTAGTTCCAGGGAAAGAGACCCAGTACTTC.

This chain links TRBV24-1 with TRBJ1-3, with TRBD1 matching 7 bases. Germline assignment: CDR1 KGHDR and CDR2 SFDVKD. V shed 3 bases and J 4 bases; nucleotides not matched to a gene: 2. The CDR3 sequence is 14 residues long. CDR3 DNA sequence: TGTGCCACCAGTGATACAGGGGAGGGAAACACCATATATTTT. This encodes CATSDTGEGNTIYF.

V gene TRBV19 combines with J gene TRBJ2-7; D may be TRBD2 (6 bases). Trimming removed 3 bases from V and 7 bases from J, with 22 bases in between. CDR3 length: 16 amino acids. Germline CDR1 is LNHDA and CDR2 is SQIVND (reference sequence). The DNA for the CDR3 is TGTGCCAGTAGTATGTCCTTTTTGGGACTGGCGGGTGAGCAGTACTTC. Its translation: CASSMSFLGLAGEQYF.

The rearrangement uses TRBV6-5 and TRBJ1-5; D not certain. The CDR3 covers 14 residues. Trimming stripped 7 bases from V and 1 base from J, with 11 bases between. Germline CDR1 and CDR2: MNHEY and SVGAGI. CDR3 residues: CASTEPGSNQPQHF. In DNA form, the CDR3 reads TGTGCCAGCACCGAGCCGGGAAGCAATCAGCCCCAGCATTTT.

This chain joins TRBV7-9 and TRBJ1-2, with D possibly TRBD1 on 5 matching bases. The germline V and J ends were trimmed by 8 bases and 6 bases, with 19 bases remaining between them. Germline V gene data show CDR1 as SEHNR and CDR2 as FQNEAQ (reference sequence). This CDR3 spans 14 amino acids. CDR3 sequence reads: CASLSGQGWNGYTF. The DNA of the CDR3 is TGTGCCAGCCTTAGTGGACAAGGGTGGAATGGCTACACCTTC.

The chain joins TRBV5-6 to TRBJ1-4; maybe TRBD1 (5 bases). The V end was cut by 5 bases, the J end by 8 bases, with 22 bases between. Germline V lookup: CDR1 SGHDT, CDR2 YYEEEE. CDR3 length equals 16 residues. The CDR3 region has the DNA TGTGCCAGCAGTTTATCCCAGGGATTTTCTGGAGAAAAACTGTTTTTT. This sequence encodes CASSLSQGFSGEKLFF.

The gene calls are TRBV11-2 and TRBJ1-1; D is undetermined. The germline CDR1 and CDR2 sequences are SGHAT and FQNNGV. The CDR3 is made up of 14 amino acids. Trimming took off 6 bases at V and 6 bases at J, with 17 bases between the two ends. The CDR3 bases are TGTGCCAGCAGACCATGGGAGCCGGACGCTGAAGCTTTCTTT. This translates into CASRPWEPDAEAFF. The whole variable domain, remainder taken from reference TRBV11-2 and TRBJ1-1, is EAGVAQSPRYKIIEKRQSVAFWCNPISGHATLYWYQQILGQGPKLLIQFQNNGVVDDSQLPKDRFSAERLKGVDSTLKIQPAKLEDSAVYLCASRPWEPDAEAFFGQGTRLTVV.

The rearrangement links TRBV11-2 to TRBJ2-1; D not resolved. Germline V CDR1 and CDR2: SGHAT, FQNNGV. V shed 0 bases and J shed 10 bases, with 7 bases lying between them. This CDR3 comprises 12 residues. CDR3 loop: CASSLDRREQFF. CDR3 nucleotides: TGTGCCAGCAGCTTAGATAGGCGGGAGCAGTTCTTC. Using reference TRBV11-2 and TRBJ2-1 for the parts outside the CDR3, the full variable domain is EAGVAQSPRYKIIEKRQSVAFWCNPISGHATLYWYQQILGQGPKLLIQFQNNGVVDDSQLPKDRFSAERLKGVDSTLKIQPAKLEDSAVYLCASSLDRREQFFGPGTRLTVL.